One sample yielded the 27 T cell receptor beta chains listed below, sequenced in a study of tumor-infiltrating lymphocytes in primary liver carcinoma. The input was around 0.5 ug total RNA; TCR beta cDNA was made from it with a constant-region primer. Libraries covering TCR beta were generated through three nested multiplex PCR rounds (using a slightly modified ARM-PCR). The first two PCR rounds used TRBV1-TRBV30 forward primers with a C-beta reverse primer, around 10 cycles each. Each CDR3 protein gets one entry after TCRdb re-called the multiplex PCR reads with MiXCR. The top ten clones hold 15% to 20% of a sample with under 200,000 distinct CDR3 sequences, 85% of them seen once. Between 20 and 30 mg of unsorted bulk tissue served as the source from which RNA and DNA were co-extracted. The sequenced sample was tumor tissue from primary liver carcinoma. The receptor set was obtained from a man aged 35 to 55 with primary liver carcinoma and hepatitis B virus infection.

The V gene is TRBV11-2, the J gene TRBJ2-5, with TRBD2 matching over 9 bases. This CDR3 is built from 15 residues. The V gene end was trimmed by 4 bases and the J gene end by 6 bases; junction bases not matched to a gene: 9. The germline V gene encodes CDR1 SGHAT and CDR2 FQNNGV. This CDR3 reads CASSYRREGRKTQYF. The CDR3 DNA follows: TGTGCCAGCAGCTACAGGCGGGAGGGCCGGAAGACCCAGTACTTC.

Details on this clonotype: A read error may explain this, as a much larger clone is one base away. The J gene is TRBJ1-1, the V gene TRBV7-9; a possible D gene is TRBD1 (6 bases). The CDR3 contains 14 residues. Germline V lookup: CDR1 SEHNR, CDR2 FQNEAQ (reference sequence). Trimming shortened V by 7 bases and J by 0 bases, and 12 bases separated the two germline ends. CDR3 nucleotides: TGTGCCAGCAACTTGGACAGACTGAACACTGAAGCTTTCTTT. Residues: CASNLDRLNTEAFF.

In its sample, this clonotype was seen once. V is TRBV29-1 and J is TRBJ2-5, with D perhaps matching TRBD1 or TRBD2 (5 bases each). Trimming took 7 bases from V and 7 from J, leaving 13 bases between them. CDR3 length: 11 residues. Germline lookup yields CDR1 SQVTM and CDR2 ANQGSEA. CDR3 coding DNA: TGCAGCGGCACGCTGGGGGTGACCCAGTACTTC. Protein: CSGTLGVTQYF.

This clonotype was seen repeatedly, ten times or more. The rearrangement uses TRBV7-9 and TRBJ1-4, with D possibly being TRBD1 (6 bases). This CDR3 has 14 residues. From germline, CDR1 is SEHNR and CDR2 FQNEAQ (reference sequence). Trimming cost V 5 bases and J 8 bases, with 15 bases left between them. The CDR3 loop is CASSLLGGWEKLFF. CDR3 coding DNA: TGTGCCAGCAGCCTCCTCGGGGGCTGGGAAAAACTGTTTTTT.

This clonotype has only a few counts. The junction and the germline gene differ at one end; a read error may be behind it. The rearrangement joins TRBV29-1 to TRBJ1-1; D gene unclear. Germline V gives CDR1 SQVTM, CDR2 ANQGSEA. The CDR3 consists of 10 residues. For the CDR3, the DNA is TGTAGCGTGGGGAACACTGAAGCTTTCTTT. Translated, it gives CSVGNTEAFF.

The chain recombines TRBV10-2 with TRBJ2-5; D is uncertain. V lost 7 bases, J lost 2 bases, and 14 bases lay in between. This CDR3 is built from 14 residues. Germline CDR1 WSHSY, CDR2 SAAADI. In nucleotides, the CDR3 is TGCGCCAGCAATGGTAGTTCCAGTCAAGAGACCCAGTACTTC. Translation gives CASNGSSSQETQYF.

Concerning this clonotype itself: A much larger clone lies a single base off, so this may be a read error. This chain joins TRBV7-8 and TRBJ1-2; TRBD1 aligns across 8 bases. The CDR3 length is 16 residues. The germline CDR1 and CDR2 sequences are SGHVS and FQNEAQ. With 7 bases clipped from V and 5 bases from J, the junction kept 15 bases outside the gene matches. CDR3 nucleotide sequence: TGTGCCAGCAATACCCGGCCAGGACAGGGAGATTATGGCTACACCTTC. Translating it yields CASNTRPGQGDYGYTF.

Regarding this clonotype: Compared with germline, one end of the junction differs, possibly owing to a read error. The J gene is TRBJ2-5, the V gene TRBV6-2 or TRBV6-3; D gene ambiguous. CDR3 size: 14 residues. The germline gives CDR1 MNHEY, CDR2 SVGEGT. CDR3 sequence reads: CAGSSRTVMETQYF. In nucleotides, the CDR3 is TGTGCCGGCAGCTCACGAACAGTTATGGAGACCCAGTACTTC.

A remark on this clonotype: Mismatch with germline at one junction end may stem from a read error. The V and J genes are TRBV6-6 and TRBJ2-1, with D maybe TRBD2 (6 bases). The CDR3 extends over 15 amino acids. Germline CDR1 reads MNHNY; CDR2 reads SVGAGI (reference sequence). The CDR3 loop reads CTSSYSEETGDEQFF. The DNA of the CDR3 is TGTACCAGCAGTTATTCTGAAGAGACGGGAGATGAGCAGTTCTTC.

This clonotype was observed a handful of times. A much bigger clone sits one base away, suggesting this may be a read error. The rearrangement uses TRBV5-6 and TRBJ1-3, with D tentatively TRBD1 (6 bases). Germline loops: CDR1 SGHDT, CDR2 YYEEEE. There are 14 residues in the CDR3. DNA for the CDR3: TGTGCCGGCAGCCCGGACAGCTCTGGAAACACCATATATTTT. This gives the protein CAGSPDSSGNTIYF.

A word on this clonotype: Since no conserved phenylalanine or tryptophan closes the CDR3, a read error is the likely cause. The DNA is left out, because the CDR3 cannot be placed on it with certainty; the CDR3 is given as TCRdb lists it. The chain joins TRBV11-2 to TRBJ2-7; the table assigns TRBD1, which was not confirmed against the DNA. Both ends counted, the CDR3 spans 15 residues. Germline CDR1 is SGHAT and CDR2 is FQNNGV. The CDR3 reads CASSLRWTVENEHYL.

This clonotype was counted at least ten times. The chain uses TRBV10-1 and TRBJ2-3; tentatively, D is TRBD1 or TRBD2 (5 bases each). Germline V lookup: CDR1 WNHNN, CDR2 SYGVQD (reference sequence). Trimming left V 2 bases short and J 2 bases short, with 14 bases between. There are 16 residues in the CDR3. The chain's CDR3 is CASSERGRGSTDTQYF. The CDR3, as DNA: TGCGCCAGCAGTGAGCGAGGACGGGGCTCCACAGATACGCAGTATTTT.

In the case of this clonotype: A junction boundary mismatches the germline segment, possibly from a read error. The chain links TRBV7-8 to TRBJ2-1; D unresolved. The V gene's germline CDR1 is SGHVS and CDR2 FQNEAQ. The CDR3 length is 14 residues. Written as DNA, the CDR3 is TGTACCAGCAGCCAGCGAAACTCCTACAATGAGCAGTTCTTC. Encoded protein: CTSSQRNSYNEQFF.

As regards this clonotype: The junction and the germline gene differ at one end; a read error may be behind it. This chain uses TRBV14 with TRBJ2-7, with D unresolved. CDR1 SGHDN and CDR2 FVKESK come from the germline V gene. The CDR3 consists of 16 residues. CDR3 nucleotide sequence: TGTACCAGCAGCCAAGGTTCGCAGTCATGCTCCTACGAGCGGTACTTC. Its protein product is CTSSQGSQSCSYERYF. The full variable domain, with the rest looked up from reference TRBV14 and TRBJ2-7, is EAGVTQFPSHSVIEKGQTVTLRCDPISGHDNLYWYRRVMGKEIKFLLHFVKESKQDESGMPNNRFLAERTGGTYSTLKVQPAELEDSGVYFCTSSQGSQSCSYERYFGPGTRLTVT.

Comments on this clonotype: The junction departs from the called germline gene at one end, perhaps through a read error. The chain carries TRBV11-2 and TRBJ1-5; TRBD1 is a possible D gene (6 bases). Germline-derived CDR1 and CDR2 are SGHAT and FQNNGV. The CDR3 runs to 17 residues. The CDR3, as DNA: TGTGCCAGCACCTTAGTAGGGATAACAGGGAGCAATCAGCCCCAGCGTTTT. Residues: CASTLVGITGSNQPQRF.

Worth noting for this clonotype: The junction differs from germline at one of its ends, possibly a read error. The genes are TRBV5-6 and TRBJ2-7; 9 positions agree with TRBD2. This CDR3 region has 14 residues. Germline V gene data show CDR1 as SGHDT and CDR2 as YYEEEE. This CDR3 is CASRGVAGVFDQYF. In nucleotides, the CDR3 is TGCGCCAGCAGAGGCGTAGCGGGAGTTTTTGATCAGTACTTC. Looking up the rest from reference TRBV5-6 and TRBJ2-7 gives the full variable domain: DAGVTQSPTHLIKTRGQQVTLRCSPKSGHDTVSWYQQALGQGPQFIFQYYEEEERQRGNFPDRFSGHQFPNYSSELNVNALLLGDSALYLCASRGVAGVFDQYFGPGTRLTVT.

The chain combines TRBV12-3 or TRBV12-4 with TRBJ2-2; D gene uncertain. The CDR3 totals 12 residues. V shed 10 bases and J shed 6 bases, with 12 bases lying between them. The CDR3 sequence: CANCLVPGELFF. CDR3 nucleotides: TGTGCCAACTGTTTGGTCCCCGGGGAGCTGTTTTTT.

This clonotype was seen a handful of times. A clone one base away is much larger, so this may be a read error. The rearrangement links TRBV12-3 or TRBV12-4 to TRBJ2-3; no clear D gene. Trimming stripped 5 bases from V and 6 bases from J, with 9 bases between. This CDR3 comprises 12 residues. In DNA form, the CDR3 reads TGTGCCAGCAGTCCCTTAGGTGATACGCAGTATTTT. Translating gives CASSPLGDTQYF.

The rearrangement uses TRBV29-1 and TRBJ2-5, with D possibly called TRBD1 or TRBD2 (5 bases each). CDR1 is SQVTM and CDR2 is ANQGSEA in the germline V gene. The CDR3 loop spans 12 amino acids. V was trimmed by 5 bases and J by 5 bases, leaving 12 bases between them. This CDR3 reads CSVPRGVETQYF. The CDR3 nucleotides read TGCAGCGTTCCACGGGGCGTCGAGACCCAGTACTTC.

Comment on this clonotype: No conserved phenylalanine or tryptophan is present at the end of the CDR3, so a read error is the likely explanation. This chain links TRBV10-3 with TRBJ1-2; D ambiguous. The CDR3 runs 14 residues. Deletions cut 7 bases from V and 7 bases from J, with 19 bases between. Germline values: CDR1 ENHRY, CDR2 SYGVKD. The DNA of the CDR3 is TGTGCCATCATTGACTCGAAAGGGCACTTTGGCTACACCATC. Translation gives CAIIDSKGHFGYTI.

This clonotype was recorded many times. The chain couples TRBV5-6 to TRBJ2-7; 9 bases are shared with TRBD2. Germline-derived CDR1 and CDR2 are SGHDT and YYEEEE. The J segment lost 0 bases and the V segment lost 0 bases, leaving 13 bases of the junction unmatched. This CDR3 comprises 19 residues. As DNA, the CDR3 is TGTGCCAGCAGCTTGGCCGGGGGTAGCGGGAGCACCAACTCCTACGAGCAGTACTTC. It yields the protein CASSLAGGSGSTNSYEQYF.

With regard to this clonotype: A clone one base away is much larger, so this may be a read error. This sequence joins TRBV7-9 and TRBJ2-7; D is uncertain. Germline V gene lookup returns CDR1 SEHNR and CDR2 FQNEAQ (reference sequence). The CDR3 is 12 amino acids. The chain's CDR3 is CASSLDGYERYF. The CDR3 nucleotides read TGTGCCAGCAGCTTAGACGGATACGAGCGGTACTTC.

Turning to this clonotype: A much bigger clone sits one base away, suggesting this may be a read error. The chain is built from TRBV5-1 and TRBJ1-6; the D gene is possibly TRBD1 (5 bases). CDR1 SGHRS and CDR2 YFSETQ come from the germline V gene. The CDR3 is 15 amino acids. The CDR3 bases are TGCGCCAGCAGCTGGGGGAGCTCCTATAATTTACCCCTCCACTTT. It is translated as CASSWGSSYNLPLHF.

In regard to this clonotype: A much larger clone sits a single nucleotide away, making a read error possible. V and J are TRBV5-1 and TRBJ2-1; 10 bases map to TRBD2. Germline V gives CDR1 SGHRS, CDR2 YFSETQ. The CDR3 extends over 16 amino acids. Unmatched junction bases numbered 8, after V lost 4 bases and J lost 4 bases. The CDR3, as DNA: TGCGCCAGCAGCCGAGGGGGGACTAGCGTTTACAATGAGCAGTTCTTC. Its protein is CASSRGGTSVYNEQFF.

About this clonotype: One end of the junction varies from germline; a read error may be responsible. CDR3 sequence: CARSPRGTDTQYF. The CDR3 bases are TGTGCCAGGAGTCCCAGGGGCACAGATACGCAATATTTT. This chain uses TRBV6-6 with TRBJ2-3; D possibly corresponds to TRBD1 (6 bases). CDR1 MNHNY and CDR2 SVGAGI come from the germline V gene (reference sequence). This CDR3 region has 13 residues.

The CDR3: CASRLTESPEAFF. The CDR3 DNA follows: TGTGCCAGCCGACTGACAGAAAGCCCTGAAGCTTTCTTT. V is TRBV6-2 or TRBV6-3 and J is TRBJ1-1; weak D call: TRBD1 (5 bases). The CDR3 spans 13 residues. V lost 8 bases to trimming and J lost 6 bases, with 16 bases between them. Germline loops: CDR1 MNHEY, CDR2 SVGEGT.

This clonotype was seen more than once but under ten times. As DNA, the CDR3 is TGTGCCAGCAGTTTATTAGGGTTTGGGGAGACCCAGTACTTC. Translating gives CASSLLGFGETQYF. This chain joins TRBV28 and TRBJ2-5; D gene uncertain. Trimming stripped 1 base from V and 5 bases from J, with 11 bases between. The length of the CDR3 is 14 residues. CDR1 and CDR2 (germline): MDHEN, SYDVKM.